Below are 19 T cell receptor beta chains sequenced from a single sample in a study of spatial heterogeneity in lung cancer. TCRdb re-analysed the 5' RACE reads in MiXCR, keeping a single row per CDR3 protein. The sample carries 20,000 to 25,000 distinct CDR3 sequences, 4.6% recorded once. Time point in this sample: sample taken at primary tumor resection. The sample in question was PBMCs, obtained at surgery. The receptors were gathered from a male donor with early-stage non-small cell lung cancer.

This clonotype has a count of ten or more. This chain connects TRBV28 to TRBJ1-4, with 9 bases matching TRBD1. V lost 2 bases and J lost 7; bases outside the gene matches: 5. This CDR3 contains 15 residues. CDR1 is MDHEN and CDR2 is SYDVKM in the germline V gene. This CDR3 is CASSLPGQGLEKLFF. The CDR3 nucleotides are TGTGCCAGCAGTTTACCGGGACAGGGTCTTGAAAAACTGTTTTTT.

This clonotype was picked up many times. This chain connects TRBV15 to TRBJ2-3, with TRBD2 matching 11 bases. CDR3 length: 19 amino acids. The ends lost 6 bases at V and 0 bases at J; junction bases unmatched: 14. Germline assignment: CDR1 LNHNV and CDR2 YYDKDF (reference sequence). The CDR3 nucleotides read TGTGCCACCAGGGGTCGCCTAGCGGGGGGCGCTCCGAGCACAGATACGCAGTATTTT. It specifies CATRGRLAGGAPSTDTQYF.

In this sample, this clonotype turned up many times. The chain combines TRBV3-1 with TRBJ1-5; D is unclear. Germline loops: CDR1 LGHDT, CDR2 YNNKEL (reference sequence). Trimming pared 4 bases from V and 9 bases from J, leaving 13 bases between. The CDR3 runs 13 residues. The CDR3 spells CASSPSEAGPQHF. DNA for the CDR3: TGTGCCAGCAGCCCGAGCGAAGCCGGGCCCCAGCATTTT.

This clonotype was counted ten times or more. This rearrangement joins TRBV27 to TRBJ2-1; TRBD2 aligns across 9 bases. The CDR3 has 17 amino acids. V dropped 5 bases and J dropped 2; count of bases not matched to a gene: 10. Germline-derived CDR1 and CDR2 are MNHEY and SMNVEV (reference sequence). In nucleotides, the CDR3 is TGTGCCAGCAGTCCCTCACTCCTAGCGGGGACCTACAATGAGCAGTTCTTC. Encoded protein: CASSPSLLAGTYNEQFF.

The chain combines TRBV5-1 with TRBJ2-6; a weak D match, TRBD2 (5 bases). Germline CDR1 is SGHRS and CDR2 is YFSETQ. The CDR3 runs 15 residues. V dropped 7 bases and J dropped 0 bases, with 11 bases sitting between them. CDR3 in amino acids: CASGSASSGANVLTF. In DNA, the CDR3 is TGCGCCAGCGGTAGCGCTAGCTCTGGGGCCAACGTCCTGACTTTC.

The chain carries TRBV2 and TRBJ2-3; D gene unclear. With 7 bases removed from V and 0 bases from J, the gap between germline ends came to 8 bases. The CDR3 is made up of 13 amino acids. The germline V gene has CDR1 SNHLY and CDR2 FYNNEI. This CDR3 reads CASMTDSTDTQYF. The CDR3 DNA reads as TGTGCCAGCATGACGGATAGCACAGATACGCAGTATTTT.

This clonotype was observed at least ten times. The chain has TRBV6-2 or TRBV6-3 and TRBJ2-1; maybe TRBD2 (5 bases). Looked up from germline, CDR1 is MNHEY and CDR2 is SVGEGT. With 2 bases removed from V and 7 bases from J, the gap between germline ends came to 9 bases. This CDR3 region has 13 residues. CDR3 region: CASSYLGGNEQFF. The CDR3 coding sequence is TGTGCCAGCAGTTACCTCGGAGGTAATGAGCAGTTCTTC.

This clonotype has at least ten counts. V usage is TRBV15 and J usage is TRBJ1-6; 7 nucleotides agree with TRBD1. In germline, CDR1 is LNHNV, CDR2 YYDKDF (reference sequence). V shed 0 bases and J 8 bases; nucleotides not matched to a gene: 4. The CDR3 covers 15 residues. The CDR3 DNA reads as TGTGCCACCAGCAGAGATAGGGGGCTTGATTCACCCCTCCACTTT. Translating it yields CATSRDRGLDSPLHF.

Many counts were recorded for this clonotype. The chain carries TRBV4-2 and TRBJ2-1, with D hard to call. Germline V lookup: CDR1 LGHNA, CDR2 YNFKEQ. This CDR3 has 13 amino acids. The V and J ends lost 1 base and 8 bases respectively, with 9 bases between them. The CDR3, as DNA: TGTGCCAGCAGCCAAGGTGAAAATTATGAGCAGTTCTTC. Amino acid sequence: CASSQGENYEQFF.

This clonotype has more than one count but fewer than ten. The chain links TRBV15 to TRBJ2-1; D is perhaps TRBD1 (6 bases). CDR1 is LNHNV, CDR2 YYDKDF, per germline (reference sequence). The ends were cut back, 6 bases at V and 0 bases at J, with 12 bases in the middle. The CDR3 has 15 amino acids. The CDR3 sequence is CATRPQGFSYNEQFF. The CDR3 coding sequence is TGTGCCACCAGACCACAGGGATTCTCCTACAATGAGCAGTTCTTC.

This clonotype was counted at least ten times. This sequence joins TRBV20-1 and TRBJ1-2, with TRBD1 identical over 10 bases. V dropped 6 bases and J dropped 3; count of bases not matched to a gene: 1. Germline lookup yields CDR1 DFQATT and CDR2 SNEGSKA (reference sequence). The CDR3 loop spans 12 amino acids. CDR3 amino acids: CSAGTGDYGYTF. The CDR3 nucleotides are TGCAGTGCCGGGACAGGGGACTATGGCTACACCTTC.

This clonotype appeared many times. This chain connects TRBV5-1 to TRBJ1-1; possibly TRBD1 for D (6 bases). This CDR3 is 15 amino acids long. Trimming shortened V by 3 bases and J by 0 bases, and 12 bases separated the two germline ends. Germline V gene lookup returns CDR1 SGHRS and CDR2 YFSETQ. CDR3 DNA: TGCGCCAGCAGCTCGGTGGGGGCCTTGAACACTGAAGCTTTCTTT. It codes for CASSSVGALNTEAFF. Drawing the rest from reference TRBV5-1 and TRBJ1-1, the complete variable domain is KAGVTQTPRYLIKTRGQQVTLSCSPISGHRSVSWYQQTPGQGLQFLFEYFSETQRNKGNFPGRFSGRQFSNSRSEMNVSTLELGDSALYLCASSSVGALNTEAFFGQGTRLTVV.

This clonotype appeared a few times. V and J are TRBV6-5 and TRBJ2-1; the D gene is possibly TRBD1 (5 bases). CDR1 is MNHEY, CDR2 SVGAGI, per germline. V lost 8 bases to trimming and J lost 6 bases, with 14 bases between them. The CDR3 is made up of 13 amino acids. The DNA for the CDR3 is TGTGCCAGCCTCTCGGACACAATCAATGAGCAGTTCTTC. It is translated as CASLSDTINEQFF.

There are many counts of this clonotype. This chain connects TRBV7-3 to TRBJ2-6; D not resolved. V lost 5 bases and J lost 4, with 6 bases in between. Germline CDR1 and CDR2: SGHTA and FQGTGA. This CDR3 has 13 amino acids. CDR3 sequence (DNA): TGTGCCAGCAGCCCCGGAGGGGCCAACGTCCTGACTTTC. Protein product: CASSPGGANVLTF.

The J gene is TRBJ2-3, the V gene TRBV6-4; unclear D gene. The germline CDR1 and CDR2 sequences are MRHNA and SNTAGT. V gave up 2 bases and J gave up 2 bases, with 11 bases separating them. This CDR3 region has 15 residues. The DNA of the CDR3 is TGTGCCAGCAGTGACGGGTCCCAGGCCACAGATACGCAGTATTTT. It is translated as CASSDGSQATDTQYF.

On this clonotype: At one end the junction does not follow the germline gene, possibly because of a read error. This rearrangement joins TRBV18 to TRBJ2-7; D is uncertain. Per the germline V gene, CDR1 is KGHSH and CDR2 is LQKENI. This CDR3 is built from 12 residues. DNA of the CDR3: TGTGCCAGCTCGTATAATGGACGATGGGGTCCCTTC. It specifies CASSYNGRWGPF.

V gene TRBV20-1 combines with J gene TRBJ2-5; 15 nucleotides match TRBD2. Germline values: CDR1 DFQATT, CDR2 SNEGSKA (reference sequence). After removal of 0 bases from V and 0 bases from J, the junction contained 2 bases not matched to a gene. This CDR3 is 17 amino acids long. The CDR3: CSARDRTSGGDQETQYF. In DNA, the CDR3 is TGCAGTGCTAGAGATCGGACTAGCGGGGGGGACCAAGAGACCCAGTACTTC.

The sample holds many counts of this clonotype. This chain joins TRBV6-1 and TRBJ1-2, with D perhaps TRBD1 (6 bases). Germline V gene lookup returns CDR1 MNHNS and CDR2 SASEGT. V was clipped by 4 bases and J by 3 bases, with 15 bases between them. The CDR3 consists of 15 residues. DNA for the CDR3: TGTGCCAGCAGTGCTAGAGGACAGTTTTACTATGGCTACACCTTC. This encodes CASSARGQFYYGYTF.

This clonotype occurred many times. The genes are TRBV20-1 and TRBJ2-1; 8 bases are a match to TRBD2. The CDR3 runs to 15 residues. The V gene's germline CDR1 is DFQATT and CDR2 SNEGSKA (reference sequence). Germline trimming cut 0 bases from V and 3 bases from J; bases unmatched to any gene: 4. As DNA, the CDR3 is TGCAGTGCTAGAGATCAGCTAGCGGGCTACAATGAGCAGTTCTTC. Amino acid sequence: CSARDQLAGYNEQFF.